The following is a T cell receptor (beta chain) sequence with its context. The antigen is unknown. Using immunoSEQ multiplex PCR, the repertoire was profiled, and TCRdb retains in-frame clones only, with some absent. The table lists under 50,000 clones, 94% of them singletons. V dropped 0 bases and J dropped 3; count of bases not matched to a gene: 3. The CDR3 runs 15 residues. CDR1 MGHRA and CDR2 YSYEKL come from the germline V gene. The donors were part of the 120-subject validation cohort, which stood apart from the approximately 670-subject first cohort. These data originate in a study of cytomegalovirus exposure and HLA in healthy donors. Findings and limits, study-wide: In vitro checks showed that three CMV-associated chains really do target CMV antigens. For most TCR sequences rarity was the rule, although some public TCRs occurred in many donors. The tendency of first-cohort TCR clusters to co-occur in the 100 to 150 validation repertoires emerged from a later analysis.

The receptor comes from a woman under 30 in good health and CMV-seropositive. Sequencing was done on a sample of PBMCs. The J gene is TRBJ2-7, the V gene TRBV4-1, with 9 bases that match TRBD1. The CDR3 bases are TGCGCCAGCAGCCAAGAGGGGACAGGGTTCTACGAGCAGTACTTC. This encodes CASSQEGTGFYEQYF.